This T cell receptor beta chain was sequenced in a study of blood T cell repertoires in COVID-19. Study information: Nucleic acid was either cDNA or gDNA, and it came from T cells, B-cell-depleted T cells, or PBMCs.

Per the original data handling: Reference gene primer amplification in the assay estimated nucleated cell counts. This table comes from immunoSEQ multiplex PCR, and its TCRdb copy is limited to in-frame clones, with some not included. The V and J calls and clone size come from that table; D and trimming were worked out from the DNA. The sample lists around 100,000 clones; 65% to 85% were seen once. The germline V gene encodes CDR1 LGHNT and CDR2 FRNRAP. V shed 7 bases and J shed 9 bases, with 16 bases lying between them. The CDR3 is 14 residues long. The sample comprised peripheral blood. The receptor's source is a woman between 65 and 79 years old with acute or convalescent COVID-19. The rearrangement joins TRBV12-5 to TRBJ1-6; D perhaps matches TRBD1 (5 bases). DNA of the CDR3: TGTGCTAGTGCCGCCCCAGGGAGGAGTTCACCCCTCCACTTT. Translating it yields CASAAPGRSSPLHF.